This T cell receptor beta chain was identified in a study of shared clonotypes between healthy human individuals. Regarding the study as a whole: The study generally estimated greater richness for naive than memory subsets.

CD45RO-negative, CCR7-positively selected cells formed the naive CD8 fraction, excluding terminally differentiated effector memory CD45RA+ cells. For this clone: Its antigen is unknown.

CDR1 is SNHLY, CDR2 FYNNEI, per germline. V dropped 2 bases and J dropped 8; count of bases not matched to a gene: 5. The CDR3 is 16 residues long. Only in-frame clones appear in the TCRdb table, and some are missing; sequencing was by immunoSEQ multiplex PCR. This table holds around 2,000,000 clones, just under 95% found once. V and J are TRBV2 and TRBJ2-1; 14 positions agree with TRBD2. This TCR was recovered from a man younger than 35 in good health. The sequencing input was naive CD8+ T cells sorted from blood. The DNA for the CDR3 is TGTGCCAGCAGTGAATCCCGACTAGCGGGAGGGGATGAGCAGTTCTTC. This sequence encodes CASSESRLAGGDEQFF.